This TCR beta chain came from a study of OX40 agonist ivuxolimab in advanced cancers. V shed 2 bases and J shed 3 bases, with 14 bases lying between them. In germline, CDR1 is SGHVS, CDR2 FQNEAQ. There are 15 residues in the CDR3. Assay used: immunoSEQ multiplex PCR; TCRdb lists only in-frame clones, some missing. Counted here are around 50,000 clones, 89% occurring once; the ten biggest clones make up 9% to 15%. The sample in question was CD4+ or CD8+ T cells sorted from blood, obtained in a trial of the OX40 agonist ivuxolimab. The TCR originated in an adult with an advanced solid tumor such as melanoma, head and neck, liver or kidney cancer. The chain couples TRBV7-8 to TRBJ2-7; D gene unclear. CDR3 protein: CASSLSFLGNYEQYF. The CDR3 nucleotides are TGTGCCAGCAGCTTATCGTTCCTGGGTAACTACGAGCAGTACTTC. Together with reference TRBV7-8 and TRBJ2-7, the CDR3 gives the full variable domain: GAGVSQSPRYKVAKRGQDVALRCDPISGHVSLFWYQQALGQGPEFLTYFQNEAQLDKSGLPSDRFFAERPEGSVSTLKIQRTQQEDSAVYLCASSLSFLGNYEQYFGPGTRLTVT.